Listed here is a single T cell receptor beta chain. As yet, its antigen is unknown. Genomic DNA per cell subset filled all wells of several immunoSEQ plates. Around 30,000 T cell genomes, or roughly 200 ng DNA, went into the sorted-subset replicate PCRs. Only in-frame clones appear in the TCRdb table, and some are missing; sequencing was by immunoSEQ multiplex PCR. The sample has around 510,000 clones, about 96% seen once. These data are taken from a study of shared clonotypes between healthy human individuals. General study findings and limits: Though the depth was large, rarefaction showed that sorted-subset sequencing was incomplete. Naive subsets generally exceeded memory subsets in estimated richness.

V gave up 4 bases and J gave up 9 bases; unmatched junction bases: 15. The CDR3 consists of 15 residues. Looked up from germline, CDR1 is LNHDA and CDR2 is SQIVND (reference sequence). The genes are TRBV19 and TRBJ2-7; 7 bases agree with TRBD2. Sequencing used naive CD4+ T cells sorted from blood. Subset noted: CD45RA+ positively selected. The receptor was derived from a woman in her twenties or thirties in good health. CDR3 sequence reads: CASSTTGTKVSGQYF. Here the CDR3 DNA reads TGTGCCAGTAGTACGACCGGGACTAAGGTGTCTGGGCAGTACTTC.